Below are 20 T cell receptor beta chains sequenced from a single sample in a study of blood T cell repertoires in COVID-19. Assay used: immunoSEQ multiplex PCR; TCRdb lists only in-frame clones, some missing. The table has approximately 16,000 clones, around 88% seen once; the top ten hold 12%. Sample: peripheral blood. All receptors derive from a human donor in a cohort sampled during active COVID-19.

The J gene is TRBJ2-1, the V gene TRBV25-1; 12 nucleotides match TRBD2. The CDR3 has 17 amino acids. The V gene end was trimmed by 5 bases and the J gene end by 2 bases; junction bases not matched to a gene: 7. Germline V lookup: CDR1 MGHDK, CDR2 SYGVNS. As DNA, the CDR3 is TGTGCCAGCAGTCCTCCCTCTAGCGGGGGGGCCTACAATGAGCAGTTCTTC. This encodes CASSPPSSGGAYNEQFF. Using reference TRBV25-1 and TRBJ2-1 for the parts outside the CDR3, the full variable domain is EADIYQTPRYLVIGTGKKITLECSQTMGHDKMYWYQQDPGMELHLIHYSYGVNSTEKGDLSSESTVSRIRTEHFPLTLESARPSHTSQYLCASSPPSSGGAYNEQFFGPGTRLTVL.

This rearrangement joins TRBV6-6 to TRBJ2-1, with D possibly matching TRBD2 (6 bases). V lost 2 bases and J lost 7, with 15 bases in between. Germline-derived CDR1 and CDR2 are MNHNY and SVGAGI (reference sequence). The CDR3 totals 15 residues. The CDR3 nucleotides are TGTGCCAGCAGTTACGGGGCTAACCGGGAGAATGAGCAGTTCTTC. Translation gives CASSYGANRENEQFF.

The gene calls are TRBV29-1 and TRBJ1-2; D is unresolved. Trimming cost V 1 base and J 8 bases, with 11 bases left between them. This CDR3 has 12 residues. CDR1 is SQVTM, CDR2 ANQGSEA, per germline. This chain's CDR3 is CSVEVALAGYTF. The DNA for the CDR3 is TGCAGCGTTGAAGTTGCCCTAGCGGGCTACACCTTC.

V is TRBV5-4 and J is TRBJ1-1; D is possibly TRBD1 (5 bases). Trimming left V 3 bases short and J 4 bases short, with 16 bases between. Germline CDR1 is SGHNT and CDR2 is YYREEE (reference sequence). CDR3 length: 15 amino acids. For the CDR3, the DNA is TGTGCCAGCAGCTCCCCCCTCGGGGGAAGCACTGAAGCTTTCTTT. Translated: CASSSPLGGSTEAFF.

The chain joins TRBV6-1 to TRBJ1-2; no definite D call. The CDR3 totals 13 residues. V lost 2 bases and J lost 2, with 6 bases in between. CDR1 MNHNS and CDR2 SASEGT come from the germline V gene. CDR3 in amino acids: CASSEYVNYGYTF. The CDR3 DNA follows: TGTGCCAGCAGTGAATATGTGAACTATGGCTACACCTTC.

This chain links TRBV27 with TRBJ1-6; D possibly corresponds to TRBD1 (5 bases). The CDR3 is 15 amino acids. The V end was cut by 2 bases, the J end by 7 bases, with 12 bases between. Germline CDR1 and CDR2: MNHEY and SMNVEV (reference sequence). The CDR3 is CASSLARTPNSPLHF. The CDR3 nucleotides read TGTGCCAGCAGTTTAGCCCGGACACCAAATTCACCCCTCCACTTT.

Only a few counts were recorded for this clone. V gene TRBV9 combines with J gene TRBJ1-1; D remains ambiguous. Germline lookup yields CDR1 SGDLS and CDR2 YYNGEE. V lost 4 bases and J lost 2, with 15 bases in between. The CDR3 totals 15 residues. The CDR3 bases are TGTGCCAGCAGCCCATCCGGGAGCCTAAACACTGAAGCTTTCTTT. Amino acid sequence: CASSPSGSLNTEAFF.

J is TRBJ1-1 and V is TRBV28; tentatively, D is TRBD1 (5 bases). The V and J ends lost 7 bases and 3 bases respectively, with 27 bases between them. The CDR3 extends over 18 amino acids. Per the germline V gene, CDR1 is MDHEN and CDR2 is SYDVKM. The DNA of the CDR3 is TGTGCCAGCACCCCACATCTGGGCCAGGGAAGTTACGACACTGAAGCTTTCTTT. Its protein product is CASTPHLGQGSYDTEAFF.

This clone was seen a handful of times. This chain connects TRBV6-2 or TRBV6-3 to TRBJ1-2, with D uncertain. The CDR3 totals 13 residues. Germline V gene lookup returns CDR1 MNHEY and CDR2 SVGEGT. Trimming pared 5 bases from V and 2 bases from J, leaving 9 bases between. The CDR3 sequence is CASSQQINYGYTF. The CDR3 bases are TGTGCCAGCAGTCAACAGATCAACTATGGCTACACCTTC.

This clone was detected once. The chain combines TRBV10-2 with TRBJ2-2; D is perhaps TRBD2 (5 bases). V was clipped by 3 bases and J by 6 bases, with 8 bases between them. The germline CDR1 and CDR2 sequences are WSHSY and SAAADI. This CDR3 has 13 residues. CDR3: CASSDLRAGELFF. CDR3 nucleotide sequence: TGCGCCAGCAGTGATTTGAGGGCCGGGGAGCTGTTTTTT.

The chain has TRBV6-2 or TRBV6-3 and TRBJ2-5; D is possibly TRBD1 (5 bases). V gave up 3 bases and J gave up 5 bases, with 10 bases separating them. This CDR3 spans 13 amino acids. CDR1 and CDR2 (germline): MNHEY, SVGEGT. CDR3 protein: CASSYGRVETQYF. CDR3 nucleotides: TGTGCCAGCAGTTATGGCAGGGTGGAGACCCAGTACTTC.

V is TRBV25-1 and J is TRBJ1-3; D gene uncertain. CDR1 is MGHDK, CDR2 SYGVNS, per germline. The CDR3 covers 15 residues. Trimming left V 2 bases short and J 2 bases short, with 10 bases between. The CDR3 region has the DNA TGTGCCAGCAGTGAAGGCGGGAGAACTGGAAACACCATATATTTT. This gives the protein CASSEGGRTGNTIYF.

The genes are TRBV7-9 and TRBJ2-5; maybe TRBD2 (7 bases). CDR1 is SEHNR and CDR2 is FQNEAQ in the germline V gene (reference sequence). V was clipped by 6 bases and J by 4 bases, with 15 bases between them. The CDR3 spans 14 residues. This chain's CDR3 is CASSLGGAVETQYF. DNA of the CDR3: TGTGCCAGCAGTCTTGGGGGGGCAGTAGAGACCCAGTACTTC.

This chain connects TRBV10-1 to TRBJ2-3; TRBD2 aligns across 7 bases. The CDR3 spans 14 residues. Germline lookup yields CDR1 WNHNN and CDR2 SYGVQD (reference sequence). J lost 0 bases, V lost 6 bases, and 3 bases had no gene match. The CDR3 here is CASRAGFSTDTQYF. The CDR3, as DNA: TGCGCCAGCAGAGCGGGGTTTAGCACAGATACGCAGTATTTT.

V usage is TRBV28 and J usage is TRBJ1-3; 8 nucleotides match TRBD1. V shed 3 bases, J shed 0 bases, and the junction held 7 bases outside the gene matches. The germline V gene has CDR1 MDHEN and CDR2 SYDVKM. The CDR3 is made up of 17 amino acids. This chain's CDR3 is CASSFDRGPFSGNTIYF. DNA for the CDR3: TGTGCCAGCAGTTTTGACAGGGGCCCTTTCTCTGGAAACACCATATATTTT.

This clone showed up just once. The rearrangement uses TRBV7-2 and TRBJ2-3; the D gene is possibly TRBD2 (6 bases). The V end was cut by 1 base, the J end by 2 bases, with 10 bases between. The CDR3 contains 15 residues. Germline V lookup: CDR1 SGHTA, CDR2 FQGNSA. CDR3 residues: CASSLVAVNTDTQYF. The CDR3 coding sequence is TGTGCCAGCAGCTTAGTAGCGGTAAACACAGATACGCAGTATTTT. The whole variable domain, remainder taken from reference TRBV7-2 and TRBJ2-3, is GAGVSQSPSNKVTEKGKDVELRCDPISGHTALYWYRQSLGQGLEFLIYFQGNSAPDKSGLPSDRFSAERTGGSVSTLTIQRTQQEDSAVYLCASSLVAVNTDTQYFGPGTRLTVL.

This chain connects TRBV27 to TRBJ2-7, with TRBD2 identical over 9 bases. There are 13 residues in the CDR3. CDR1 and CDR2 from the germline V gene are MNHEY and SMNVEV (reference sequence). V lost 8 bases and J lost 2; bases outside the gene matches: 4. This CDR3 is CASASGATYEQYF. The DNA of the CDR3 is TGTGCCAGCGCTAGCGGGGCAACCTACGAGCAGTACTTC.

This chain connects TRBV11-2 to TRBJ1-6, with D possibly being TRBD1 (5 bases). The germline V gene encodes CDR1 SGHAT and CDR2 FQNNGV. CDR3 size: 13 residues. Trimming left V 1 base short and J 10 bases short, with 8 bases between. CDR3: CASSLVGGSPLHF. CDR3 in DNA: TGTGCCAGCAGCTTAGTCGGGGGGTCACCCCTCCACTTT.

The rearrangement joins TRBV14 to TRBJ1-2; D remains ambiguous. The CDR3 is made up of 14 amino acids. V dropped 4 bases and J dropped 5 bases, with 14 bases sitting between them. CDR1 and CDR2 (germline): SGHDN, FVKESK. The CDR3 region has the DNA TGTGCCAGCAGCCCTGCTATTCTGTCATATGGCTACACCTTC. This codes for CASSPAILSYGYTF.

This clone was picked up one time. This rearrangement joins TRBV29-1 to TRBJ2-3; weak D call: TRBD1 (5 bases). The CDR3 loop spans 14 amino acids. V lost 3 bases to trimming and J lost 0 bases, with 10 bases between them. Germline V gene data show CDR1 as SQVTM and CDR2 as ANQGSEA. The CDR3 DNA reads TGCAGCGTTGAGACGACAGCTAGCACAGATACGCAGTATTTT. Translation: CSVETTASTDTQYF.